A selection of T cell receptor beta chains follows, all from one sample in a study of shared clonotypes between healthy human individuals. Data came from immunoSEQ multiplex PCR; TCRdb stores just in-frame clones and leaves some out. Among more than 1 million clones, around 82% were seen once, and the ten largest hold around 0.47%. The source material was memory CD4+ T cells from PBMCs. The source is a man younger than 35 in good health. Some clones in this sample may be carry-over from other donors' samples. The CDR3 runs from the conserved cysteine through the conserved F or W. D genes are given only for firm matches. Clone size is shown for a subset of rows, as once, few, many or a class of expanded clone.

D gene	clone size	V gene	J gene	CDR3 protein	CDR3 DNA
TRBD1	many	TRBV19	TRBJ1-5	CARGNLQGPNQPQHF	TGTGCCAGAGGGAACTTACAGGGGCCTAATCAGCCCCAGCATTTT
TRBD2	.	TRBV11-2	TRBJ2-2	CASSLGGTSGGTGELFF	TGTGCCAGCAGCTTAGGGGGGACTAGCGGAGGAACCGGGGAGCTGTTTTTT
TRBD2	.	TRBV4-1	TRBJ2-5	CASSFSGRVEETQYF	TGCGCCAGCAGCTTTAGCGGGAGGGTGGAGGAGACCCAGTACTTC
.	few	TRBV2	TRBJ1-2	CASSELGYGYTF	TGTGCCAGCAGTGAATTGGGCTATGGCTACACCTTC
.	.	TRBV5-1	TRBJ2-2	CASSRWVGTGELFF	TGCGCCAGCAGCCGGTGGGTGGGCACCGGGGAGCTGTTTTTT
.	.	TRBV30	TRBJ2-7	CAWSVRGSASYEQYF	TGTGCCTGGAGTGTACGCGGTTCAGCCTCCTACGAGCAGTACTTC
TRBD2	once	TRBV27	TRBJ2-2	CASRDPGLAGTGELFF	TGTGCCAGCAGGGACCCGGGACTAGCGGGCACCGGGGAGCTGTTTTTT
TRBD1	.	TRBV7-2	TRBJ2-3	CASSLALTGGTDTQYF	TGTGCCAGCAGCTTAGCGCTAACAGGGGGCACAGATACGCAGTATTTT
.	.	TRBV7-9	TRBJ2-6	CASSLGRGAGANVLTF	TGTGCCAGCAGCTTAGGGCGGGGAGCGGGGGCCAACGTCCTGACTTTC
.	.	TRBV11-3	TRBJ2-3	CASSATPGDTQYF	TGTGCCAGCAGCGCCACGCCGGGAGATACGCAGTATTTT
.	many	TRBV5-5	TRBJ2-2	CASSLSLRQNTGELFF	TGTGCCAGCAGCTTGTCGTTAAGGCAGAACACCGGGGAGCTGTTTTTT